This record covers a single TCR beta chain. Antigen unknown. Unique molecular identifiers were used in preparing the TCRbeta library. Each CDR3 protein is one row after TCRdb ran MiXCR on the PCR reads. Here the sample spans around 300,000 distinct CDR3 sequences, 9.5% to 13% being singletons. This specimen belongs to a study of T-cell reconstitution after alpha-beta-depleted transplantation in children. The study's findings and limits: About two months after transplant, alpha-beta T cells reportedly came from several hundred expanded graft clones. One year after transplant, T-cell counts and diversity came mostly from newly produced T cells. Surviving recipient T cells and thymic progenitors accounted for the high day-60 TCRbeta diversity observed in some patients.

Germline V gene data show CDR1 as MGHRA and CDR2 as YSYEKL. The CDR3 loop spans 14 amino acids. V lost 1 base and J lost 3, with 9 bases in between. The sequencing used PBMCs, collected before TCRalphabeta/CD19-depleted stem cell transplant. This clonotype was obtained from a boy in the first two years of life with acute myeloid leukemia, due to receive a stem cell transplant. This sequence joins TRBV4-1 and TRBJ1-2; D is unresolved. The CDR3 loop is CASSQGTAYYGYTF. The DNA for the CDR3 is TGCGCCAGCAGCCAAGGGACTGCTTACTATGGCTACACCTTC.